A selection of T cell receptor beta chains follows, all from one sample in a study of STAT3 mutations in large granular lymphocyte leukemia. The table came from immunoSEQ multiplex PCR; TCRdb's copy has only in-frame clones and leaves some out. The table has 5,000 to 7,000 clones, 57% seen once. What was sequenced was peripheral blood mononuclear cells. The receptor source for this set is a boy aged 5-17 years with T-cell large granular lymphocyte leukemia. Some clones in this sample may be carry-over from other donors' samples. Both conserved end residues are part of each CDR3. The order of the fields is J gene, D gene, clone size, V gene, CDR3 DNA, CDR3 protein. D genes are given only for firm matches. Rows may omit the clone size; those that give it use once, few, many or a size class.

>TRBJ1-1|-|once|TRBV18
TGTGCCAGCTCACCGAGGACGGGACGTTTGAACACTGAAGCTTTCTTT
CASSPRTGRLNTEAFF
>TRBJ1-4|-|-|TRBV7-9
TGTGCCAGCAGCTTAGGGACGGGAGGTGGAAAACTGTTTTTT
CASSLGTGGGKLFF
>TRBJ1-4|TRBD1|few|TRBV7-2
TGTGCCAGCAGCTCTCCCGGGACAGGGGTTGAAAAACTGTTTTTT
CASSSPGTGVEKLFF
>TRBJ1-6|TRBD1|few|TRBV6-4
TGTGCCAGCAGGGACAGGGGAAATTCACCCCTCCACTTT
CASRDRGNSPLHF
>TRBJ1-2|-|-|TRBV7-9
TGTGCCAGCAGCTTAGACGTTAACTATGGCTACACCTTC
CASSLDVNYGYTF
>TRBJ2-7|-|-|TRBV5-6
TGTGCCAGCAGCTTGGTTCCATACGAGCAGTACTTC
CASSLVPYEQYF
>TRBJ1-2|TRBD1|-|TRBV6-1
TGTGCCAGCAGCCGGGACAGGGGCTCCTATGGCTACACCTTC
CASSRDRGSYGYTF
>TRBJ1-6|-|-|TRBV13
TGTGCCAGCAGCTTAGGACGATATTCACCCCTCCACTTT
CASSLGRYSPLHF
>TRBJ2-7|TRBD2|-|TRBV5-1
TGCGCCAGCAGCAAGACTAGCGGGAGGACGGCCCTCGAGCAGTACTTC
CASSKTSGRTALEQYF
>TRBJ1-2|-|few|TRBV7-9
TGTGCCAGCAGCTTAGACGGTCTCTATGGCTACACCTTC
CASSLDGLYGYTF
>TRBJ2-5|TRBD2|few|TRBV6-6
TGTGCCAGCAGTTATCCCCCGACTAGCGGTAGGGTGACCCAGTACTTC
CASSYPPTSGRVTQYF
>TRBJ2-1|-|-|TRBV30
TGTGCCTGGAACCGGGAGAACCACTACAATGAGCAGTTCTTC
CAWNRENHYNEQFF
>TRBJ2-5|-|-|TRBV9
TGTGCCAGCAGCTTTACTCTAGCAAACGTAGAGACCCAGTACTTC
CASSFTLANVETQYF
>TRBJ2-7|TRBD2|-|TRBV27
TGTGCCAGCTCAATCGCCGGGACTACCGTCTACGAGCAGTACTTC
CASSIAGTTVYEQYF
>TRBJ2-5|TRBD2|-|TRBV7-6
TGTGCCAGCAGCTTAGAAGCGGGGGGGTTCGAGACCCAGTACTTC
CASSLEAGGFETQYF
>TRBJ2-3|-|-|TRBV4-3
TGCGCCAGCAGCCAAGATAATTCGGGGGCCCCTCTAATTTTT
CASSQDNSGAPLIF
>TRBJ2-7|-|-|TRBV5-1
TGCGCCAGCAGCCCTGACGGACAGAGCTCCTACGAGCAGTACTTC
CASSPDGQSSYEQYF
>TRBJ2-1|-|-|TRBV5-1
TGCGCCAGCAGCACCAGACAAGGCTCCAACAATGAGCAGTTCTTC
CASSTRQGSNNEQFF
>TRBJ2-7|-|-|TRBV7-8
TGTGCCAGCAGCCGCCGGGACACCGGTTCCGAGCAGTACTTC
CASSRRDTGSEQYF
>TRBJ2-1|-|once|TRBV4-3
TGCGCCAGCAGCCAAGGACAGCTGTTGGATGAGCAGTTCTTC
CASSQGQLLDEQFF
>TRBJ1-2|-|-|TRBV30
TGTGCCTGGAGTATTATAACCCCTCTTGAATTAGTTTACACCTTC
CAWSIITPLELVYTF
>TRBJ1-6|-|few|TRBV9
TGTGCCAGCAGCGTAGGGCAGGGCACTAATTCACCCCTCCACTTT
CASSVGQGTNSPLHF
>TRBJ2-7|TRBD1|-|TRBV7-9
TGTGCCAGCAGCTTAGGAGTAGGGGGCAGGAGTTACGAGCAGTACTTC
CASSLGVGGRSYEQYF
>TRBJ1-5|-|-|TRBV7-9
TGTGCCAGCAGCCTAGGGGTTCAGCCCCAGCATTTT
CASSLGVQPQHF
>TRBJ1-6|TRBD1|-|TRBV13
TGTGCCAGCAGCTCGGGACAGGGGACGCATTCACCCCTCCACTTT
CASSSGQGTHSPLHF
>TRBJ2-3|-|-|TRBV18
TGTGCCAGCTCACCAAGGGGGGGGAAGACAGATACGCAGTATTTT
CASSPRGGKTDTQYF
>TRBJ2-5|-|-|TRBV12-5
TGTGCTAGTGGTTTGGTACAGGGCTCCGTGTTCCAAGAGACCCAGTACTTC
CASGLVQGSVFQETQYF
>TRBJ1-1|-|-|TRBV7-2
TGTGCCAGCAGCTCCGGACCTGCGAACACTGAAGCTTTCTTT
CASSSGPANTEAFF
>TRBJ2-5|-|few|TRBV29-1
TGCAGCGTTGAAGAGGGGGACATCTTGGAGACCCAGTACTTC
CSVEEGDILETQYF
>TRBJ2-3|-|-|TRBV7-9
TGTGCCAGCAGCCCTGGGCCAGGTTACACAGATACGCAGTATTTT
CASSPGPGYTDTQYF
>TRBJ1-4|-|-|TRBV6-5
TGTGCCAGCAGTTATTCATCTCAACAAGAAAAACTGTTTTTT
CASSYSSQQEKLFF
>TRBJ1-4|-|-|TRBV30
TGTGCCTGGACAACTCAGGGGTTCGAAAAACTGTTTTTT
CAWTTQGFEKLFF
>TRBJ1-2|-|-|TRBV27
TGTGCCAGCAGTCCTCCGGGCGTGGTTGGTGGCTACACCTTC
CASSPPGVVGGYTF
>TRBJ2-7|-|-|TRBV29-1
TGCAGCGTTGCACGGGGCTTGGAGCAGTACTTC
CSVARGLEQYF
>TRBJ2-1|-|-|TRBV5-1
TGCGCCAGCAGCTTGGTCGGGCGGGACAGCTCCTACAATGAGCAGTTCTTC
CASSLVGRDSSYNEQFF
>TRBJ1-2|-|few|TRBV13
TGTGCCAGCAGCCCCGGACACCTTCCTGGCTACACCTTC
CASSPGHLPGYTF
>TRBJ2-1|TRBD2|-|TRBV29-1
TGCAGCGTTGAAGATCGGGGGGGCCAGAGATACAATGAGCAGTTCTTC
CSVEDRGGQRYNEQFF
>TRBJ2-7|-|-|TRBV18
TGTGCCAGCTCACTTGAAGTGGGCGAGCAGTACTTC
CASSLEVGEQYF
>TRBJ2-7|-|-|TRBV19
TGTGCCAGTAGTTTCAGGGTGTCTTTGAGCGAGCAGTACTTC
CASSFRVSLSEQYF
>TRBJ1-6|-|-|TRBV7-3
TGTGCCAGCAGCTTAGGCCAGAGTGGCTCACCCCTCCACTTT
CASSLGQSGSPLHF